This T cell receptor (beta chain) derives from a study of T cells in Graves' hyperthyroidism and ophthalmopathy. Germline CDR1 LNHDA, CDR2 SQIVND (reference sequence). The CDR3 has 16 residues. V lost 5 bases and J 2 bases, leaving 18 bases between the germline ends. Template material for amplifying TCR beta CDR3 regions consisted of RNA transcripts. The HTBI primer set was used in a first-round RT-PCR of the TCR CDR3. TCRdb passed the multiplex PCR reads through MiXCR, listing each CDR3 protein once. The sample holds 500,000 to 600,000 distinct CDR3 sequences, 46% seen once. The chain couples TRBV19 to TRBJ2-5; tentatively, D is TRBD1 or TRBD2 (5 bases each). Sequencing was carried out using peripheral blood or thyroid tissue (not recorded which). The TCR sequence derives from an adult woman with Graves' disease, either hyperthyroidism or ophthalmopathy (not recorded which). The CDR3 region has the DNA TGTGCCAGTAGTGCACCTTCGTCGGGGCTGCAAGAGACCCAGTACTTC. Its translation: CASSAPSSGLQETQYF.